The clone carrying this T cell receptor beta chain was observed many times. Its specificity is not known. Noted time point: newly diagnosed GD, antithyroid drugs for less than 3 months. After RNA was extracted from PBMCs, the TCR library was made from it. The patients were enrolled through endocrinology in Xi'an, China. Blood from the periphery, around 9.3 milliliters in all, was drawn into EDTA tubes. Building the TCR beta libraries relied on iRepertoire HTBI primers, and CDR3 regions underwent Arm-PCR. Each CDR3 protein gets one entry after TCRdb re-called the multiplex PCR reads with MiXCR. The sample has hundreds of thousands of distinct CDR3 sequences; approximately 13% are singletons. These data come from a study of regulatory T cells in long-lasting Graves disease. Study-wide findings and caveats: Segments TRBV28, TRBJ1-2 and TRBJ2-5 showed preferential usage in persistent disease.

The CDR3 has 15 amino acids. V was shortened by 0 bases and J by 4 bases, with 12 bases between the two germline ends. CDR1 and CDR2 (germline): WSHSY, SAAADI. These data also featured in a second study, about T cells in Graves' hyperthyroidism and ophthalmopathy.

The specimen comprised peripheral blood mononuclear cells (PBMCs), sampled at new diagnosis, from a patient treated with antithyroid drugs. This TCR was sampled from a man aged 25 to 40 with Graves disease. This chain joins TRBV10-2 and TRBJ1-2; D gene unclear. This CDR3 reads CASSESHRGGYGYTF. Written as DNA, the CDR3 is TGCGCCAGCAGTGAGTCCCATAGAGGTGGCTATGGCTACACCTTC.